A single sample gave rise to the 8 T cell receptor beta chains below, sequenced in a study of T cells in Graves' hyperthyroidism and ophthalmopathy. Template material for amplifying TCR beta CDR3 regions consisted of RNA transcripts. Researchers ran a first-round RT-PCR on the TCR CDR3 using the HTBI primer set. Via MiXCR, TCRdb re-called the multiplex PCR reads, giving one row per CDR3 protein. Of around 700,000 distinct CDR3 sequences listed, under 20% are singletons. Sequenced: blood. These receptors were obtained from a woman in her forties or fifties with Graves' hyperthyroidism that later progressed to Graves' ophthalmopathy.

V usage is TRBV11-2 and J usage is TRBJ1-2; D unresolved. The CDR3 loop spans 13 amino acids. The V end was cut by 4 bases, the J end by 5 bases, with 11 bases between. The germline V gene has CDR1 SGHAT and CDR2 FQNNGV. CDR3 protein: CASSSGLPYGYTF. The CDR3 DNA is TGTGCCAGCAGCTCGGGCCTTCCTTATGGCTACACCTTC.

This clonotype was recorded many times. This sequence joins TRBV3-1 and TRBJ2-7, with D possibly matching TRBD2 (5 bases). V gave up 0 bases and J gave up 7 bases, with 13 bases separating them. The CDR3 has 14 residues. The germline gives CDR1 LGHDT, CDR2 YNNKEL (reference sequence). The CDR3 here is CASSQDGNTREQYF. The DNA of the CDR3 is TGTGCCAGCAGCCAAGACGGGAATACAAGGGAGCAGTACTTC.

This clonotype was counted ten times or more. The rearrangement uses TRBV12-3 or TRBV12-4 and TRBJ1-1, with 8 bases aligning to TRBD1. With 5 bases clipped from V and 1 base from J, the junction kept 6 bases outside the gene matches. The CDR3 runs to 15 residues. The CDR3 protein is CASSQLGQANTEAFF. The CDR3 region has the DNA TGTGCCAGCAGTCAATTGGGACAGGCGAACACTGAAGCTTTCTTT.

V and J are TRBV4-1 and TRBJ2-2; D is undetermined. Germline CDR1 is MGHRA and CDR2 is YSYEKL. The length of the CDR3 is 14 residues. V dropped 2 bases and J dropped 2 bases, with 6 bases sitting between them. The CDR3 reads CASSQPLNTGELFF. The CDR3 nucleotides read TGCGCCAGCAGCCAACCCCTCAACACCGGGGAGCTGTTTTTT.

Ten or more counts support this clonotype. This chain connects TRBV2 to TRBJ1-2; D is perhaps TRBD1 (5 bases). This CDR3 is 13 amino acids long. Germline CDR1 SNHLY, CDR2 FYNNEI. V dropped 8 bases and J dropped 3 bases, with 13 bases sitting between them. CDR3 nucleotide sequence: TGTGCCAGCCTACAGGTGGGGGACTATGGCTACACCTTC. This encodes CASLQVGDYGYTF.

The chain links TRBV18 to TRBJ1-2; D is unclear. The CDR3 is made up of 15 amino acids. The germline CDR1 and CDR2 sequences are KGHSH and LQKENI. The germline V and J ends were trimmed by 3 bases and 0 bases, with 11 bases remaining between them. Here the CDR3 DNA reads TGTGCCAGCTCACCGCTACTCAGGACTAACTATGGCTACACCTTC. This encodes CASSPLLRTNYGYTF.

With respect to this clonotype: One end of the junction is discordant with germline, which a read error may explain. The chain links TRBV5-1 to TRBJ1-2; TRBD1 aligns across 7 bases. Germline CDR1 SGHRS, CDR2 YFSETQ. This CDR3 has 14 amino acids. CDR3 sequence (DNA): TGCGCCAGCAACTTGGGGGACAGCCTCTATGGCTACACCTTC. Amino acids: CASNLGDSLYGYTF.

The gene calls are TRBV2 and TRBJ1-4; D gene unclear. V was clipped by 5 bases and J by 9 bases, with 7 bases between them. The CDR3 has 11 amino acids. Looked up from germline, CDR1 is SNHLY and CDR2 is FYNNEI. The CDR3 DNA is TGTGCCAGCAGTCCCTCCCAAAAACTGTTTTTT. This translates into CASSPSQKLFF.